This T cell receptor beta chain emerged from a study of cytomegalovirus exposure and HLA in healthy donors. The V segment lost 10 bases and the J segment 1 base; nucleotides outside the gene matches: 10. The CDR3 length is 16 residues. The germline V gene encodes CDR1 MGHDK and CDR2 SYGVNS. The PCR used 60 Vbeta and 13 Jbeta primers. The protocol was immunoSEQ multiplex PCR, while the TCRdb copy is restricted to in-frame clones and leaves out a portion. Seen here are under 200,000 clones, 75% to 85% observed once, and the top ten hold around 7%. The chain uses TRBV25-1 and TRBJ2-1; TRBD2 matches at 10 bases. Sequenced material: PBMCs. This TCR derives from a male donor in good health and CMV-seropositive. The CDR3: CATGVAGGHSYNEQFF. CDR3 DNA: TGTGCCACAGGGGTAGCGGGGGGACATTCCTACAATGAGCAGTTCTTC. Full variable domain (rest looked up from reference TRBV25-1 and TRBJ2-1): EADIYQTPRYLVIGTGKKITLECSQTMGHDKMYWYQQDPGMELHLIHYSYGVNSTEKGDLSSESTVSRIRTEHFPLTLESARPSHTSQYLCATGVAGGHSYNEQFFGPGTRLTVL.